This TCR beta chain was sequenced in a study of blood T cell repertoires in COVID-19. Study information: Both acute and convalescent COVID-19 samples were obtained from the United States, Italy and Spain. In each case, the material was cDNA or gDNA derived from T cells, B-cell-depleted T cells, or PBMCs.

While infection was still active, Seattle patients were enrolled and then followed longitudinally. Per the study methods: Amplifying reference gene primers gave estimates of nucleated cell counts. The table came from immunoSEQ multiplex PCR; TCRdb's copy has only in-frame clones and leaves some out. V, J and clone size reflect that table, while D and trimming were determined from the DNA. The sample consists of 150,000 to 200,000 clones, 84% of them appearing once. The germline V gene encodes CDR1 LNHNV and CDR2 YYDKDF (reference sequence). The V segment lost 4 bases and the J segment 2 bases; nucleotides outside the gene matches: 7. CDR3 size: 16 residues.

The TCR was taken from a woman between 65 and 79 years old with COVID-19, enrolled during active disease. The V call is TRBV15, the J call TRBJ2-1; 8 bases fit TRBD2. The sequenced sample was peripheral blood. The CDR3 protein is CATSIRDSGTYNEQFF. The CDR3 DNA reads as TGTGCCACCAGCATAAGGGATAGCGGGACCTACAATGAGCAGTTCTTC. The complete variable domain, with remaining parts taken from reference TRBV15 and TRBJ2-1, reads DAMVIQNPRYQVTQFGKPVTLSCSQTLNHNVMYWYQQKSSQAPKLLFHYYDKDFNNEADTPDNFQSRRPNTSFCFLDIRSPGLGDTAMYLCATSIRDSGTYNEQFFGPGTRLTVL.